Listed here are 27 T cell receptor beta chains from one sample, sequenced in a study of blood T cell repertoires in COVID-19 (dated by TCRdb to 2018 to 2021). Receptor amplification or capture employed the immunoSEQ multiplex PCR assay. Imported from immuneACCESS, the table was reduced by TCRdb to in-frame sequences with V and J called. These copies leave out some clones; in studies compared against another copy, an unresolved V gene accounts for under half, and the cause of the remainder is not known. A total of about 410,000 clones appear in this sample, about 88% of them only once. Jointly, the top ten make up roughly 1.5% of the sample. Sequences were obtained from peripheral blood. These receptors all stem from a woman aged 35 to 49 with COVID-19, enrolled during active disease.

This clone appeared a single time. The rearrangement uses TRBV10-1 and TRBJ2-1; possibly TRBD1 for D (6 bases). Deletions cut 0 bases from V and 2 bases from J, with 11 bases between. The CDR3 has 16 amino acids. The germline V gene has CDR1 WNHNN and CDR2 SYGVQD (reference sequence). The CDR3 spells CASSESRGCAYNEQFF. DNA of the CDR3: TGCGCCAGCAGTGAGTCGAGGGGGTGCGCCTACAATGAGCAGTTCTTC.

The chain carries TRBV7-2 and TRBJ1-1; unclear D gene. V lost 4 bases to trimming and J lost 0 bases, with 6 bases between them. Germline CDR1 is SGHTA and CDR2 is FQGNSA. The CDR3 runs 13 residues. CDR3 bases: TGTGCCAGCAGCTCCGGTATGAACACTGAAGCTTTCTTT. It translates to CASSSGMNTEAFF.

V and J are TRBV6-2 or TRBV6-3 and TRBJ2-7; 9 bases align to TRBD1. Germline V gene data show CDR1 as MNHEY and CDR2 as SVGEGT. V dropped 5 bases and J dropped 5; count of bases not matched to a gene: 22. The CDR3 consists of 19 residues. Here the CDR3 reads CASSRDLGQGSTTFDEQYF. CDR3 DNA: TGTGCCAGCAGTAGGGATTTAGGACAGGGGAGCACCACGTTCGACGAGCAGTACTTC.

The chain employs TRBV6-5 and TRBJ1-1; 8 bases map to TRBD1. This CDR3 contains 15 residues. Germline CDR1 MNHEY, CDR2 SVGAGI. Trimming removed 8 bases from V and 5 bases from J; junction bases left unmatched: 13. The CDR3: CASPQVAGGMTEAFF. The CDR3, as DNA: TGTGCCAGCCCCCAGGTGGCAGGGGGCATGACTGAAGCTTTCTTT.

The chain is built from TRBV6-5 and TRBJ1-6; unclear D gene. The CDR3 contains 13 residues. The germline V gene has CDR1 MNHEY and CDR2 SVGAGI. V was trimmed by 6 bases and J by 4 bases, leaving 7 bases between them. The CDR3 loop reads CASRQSYNSPLHF. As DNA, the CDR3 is TGTGCCAGCAGACAGAGTTATAATTCACCCCTCCACTTT.

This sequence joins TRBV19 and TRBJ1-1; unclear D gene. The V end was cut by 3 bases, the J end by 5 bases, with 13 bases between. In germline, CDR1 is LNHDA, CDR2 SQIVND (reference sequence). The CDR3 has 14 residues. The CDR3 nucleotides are TGTGCCAGTAGTATCGAACATGAGCGGACTGAAGCTTTCTTT. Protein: CASSIEHERTEAFF.

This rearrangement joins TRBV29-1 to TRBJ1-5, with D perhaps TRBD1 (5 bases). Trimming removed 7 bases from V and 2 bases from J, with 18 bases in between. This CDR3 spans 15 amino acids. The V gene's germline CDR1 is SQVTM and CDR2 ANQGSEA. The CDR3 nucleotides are TGCAGCGCGGCACGGGGGGGGATAGGCAATCAGCCCCAGCATTTT. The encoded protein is CSAARGGIGNQPQHF.

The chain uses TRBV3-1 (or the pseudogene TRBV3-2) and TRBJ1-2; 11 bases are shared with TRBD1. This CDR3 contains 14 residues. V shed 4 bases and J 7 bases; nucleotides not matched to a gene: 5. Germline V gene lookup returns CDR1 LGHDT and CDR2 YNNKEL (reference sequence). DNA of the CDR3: TGTGCCAGCAGCCGTCGGACAGGGGGCAGTGGCTACACCTTC. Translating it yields CASSRRTGGSGYTF.

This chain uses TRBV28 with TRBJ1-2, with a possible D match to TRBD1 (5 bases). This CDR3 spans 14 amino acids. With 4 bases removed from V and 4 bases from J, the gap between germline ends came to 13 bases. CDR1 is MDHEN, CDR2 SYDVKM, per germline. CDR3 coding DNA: TGTGCCAGCAGTTCTCGGCAGGGCCTCTATGGCTACACCTTC. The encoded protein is CASSSRQGLYGYTF.

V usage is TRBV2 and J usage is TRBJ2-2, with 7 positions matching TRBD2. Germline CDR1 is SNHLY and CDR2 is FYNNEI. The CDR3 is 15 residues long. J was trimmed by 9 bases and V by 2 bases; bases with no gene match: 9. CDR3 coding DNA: TGTGCCAGCAGTGAAAGGGGAGGGCGACCCCGGGAGCTGTTTTTT. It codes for CASSERGGRPRELFF.

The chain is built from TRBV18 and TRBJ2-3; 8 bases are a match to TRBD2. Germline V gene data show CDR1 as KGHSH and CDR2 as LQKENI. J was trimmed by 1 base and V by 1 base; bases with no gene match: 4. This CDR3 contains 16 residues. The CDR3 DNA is TGTGCCAGCTCACCACGCCAAGCGGGAGGCACAGATACGCAGTATTTT. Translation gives CASSPRQAGGTDTQYF.

Here the CDR3 DNA reads TGTGCCAGCAGTGAATATGAGTCGAGGGTATACTCCTACGAGCAGTACTTC. Protein sequence: CASSEYESRVYSYEQYF. This rearrangement joins TRBV2 to TRBJ2-7; possibly TRBD2 for D (5 bases). The V end was cut by 2 bases, the J end by 0 bases, with 17 bases between. Germline values: CDR1 SNHLY, CDR2 FYNNEI. There are 17 residues in the CDR3.

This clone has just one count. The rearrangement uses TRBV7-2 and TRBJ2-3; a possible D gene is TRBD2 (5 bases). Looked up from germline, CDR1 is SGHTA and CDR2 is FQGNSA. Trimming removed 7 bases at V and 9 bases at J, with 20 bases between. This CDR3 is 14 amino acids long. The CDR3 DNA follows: TGTGCCAGCACCTCGGCGGGCGGCCGTGGAACGCAGTATTTT. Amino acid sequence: CASTSAGGRGTQYF.

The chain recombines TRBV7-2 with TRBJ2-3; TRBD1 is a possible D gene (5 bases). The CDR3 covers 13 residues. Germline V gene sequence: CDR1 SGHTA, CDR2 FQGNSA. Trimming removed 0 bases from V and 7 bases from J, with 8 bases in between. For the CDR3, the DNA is TGTGCCAGCAGCTTAGCAGGGGTAAATACGCAGTATTTT. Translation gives CASSLAGVNTQYF.

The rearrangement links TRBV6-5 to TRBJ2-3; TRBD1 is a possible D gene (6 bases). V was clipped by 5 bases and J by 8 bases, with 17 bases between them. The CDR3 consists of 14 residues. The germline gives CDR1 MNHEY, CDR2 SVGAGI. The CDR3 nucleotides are TGTGCCAGCAGTCAGGGGCCCGGACGGGGTACGCAGTATTTT. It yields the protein CASSQGPGRGTQYF.

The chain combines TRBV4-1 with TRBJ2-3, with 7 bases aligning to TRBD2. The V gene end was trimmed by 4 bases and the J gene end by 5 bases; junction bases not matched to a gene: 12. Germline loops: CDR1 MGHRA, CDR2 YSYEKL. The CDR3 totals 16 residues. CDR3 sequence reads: CASSPLLRERGDTQYF. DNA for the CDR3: TGCGCCAGCAGCCCTCTTCTACGGGAGCGGGGAGATACGCAGTATTTT.

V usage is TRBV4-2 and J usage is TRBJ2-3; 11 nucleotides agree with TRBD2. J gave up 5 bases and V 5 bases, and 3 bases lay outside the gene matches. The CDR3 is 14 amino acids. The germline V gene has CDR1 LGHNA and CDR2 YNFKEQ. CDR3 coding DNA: TGTGCCAGCAGCTTAGCGGGGGGGCGAGATACGCAGTATTTT. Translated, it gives CASSLAGGRDTQYF.

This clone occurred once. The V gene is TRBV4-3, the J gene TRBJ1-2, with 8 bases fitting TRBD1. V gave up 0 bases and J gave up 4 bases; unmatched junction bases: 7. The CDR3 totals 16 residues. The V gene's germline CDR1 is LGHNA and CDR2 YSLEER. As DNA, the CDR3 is TGCGCCAGCAGCCAAGATCCAGGGGGCCAAGTCTATGGCTACACCTTC. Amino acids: CASSQDPGGQVYGYTF.

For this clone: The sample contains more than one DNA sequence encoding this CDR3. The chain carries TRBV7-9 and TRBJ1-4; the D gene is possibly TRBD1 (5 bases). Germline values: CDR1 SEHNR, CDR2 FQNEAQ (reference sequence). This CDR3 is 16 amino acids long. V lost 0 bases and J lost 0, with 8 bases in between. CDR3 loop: CASSLATGATNEKLFF. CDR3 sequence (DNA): TGTGCCAGCAGCTTAGCAACAGGAGCAACTAATGAAAAACTGTTTTTT.

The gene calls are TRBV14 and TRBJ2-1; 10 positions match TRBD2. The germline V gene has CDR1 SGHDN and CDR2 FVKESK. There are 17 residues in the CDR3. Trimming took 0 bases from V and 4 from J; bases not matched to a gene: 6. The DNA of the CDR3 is TGTGCCAGCAGCCAAGATCAGGCTAGCGGGGGTTACAATGAGCAGTTCTTC. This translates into CASSQDQASGGYNEQFF. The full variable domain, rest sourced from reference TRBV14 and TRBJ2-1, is EAGVTQFPSHSVIEKGQTVTLRCDPISGHDNLYWYRRVMGKEIKFLLHFVKESKQDESGMPNNRFLAERTGGTYSTLKVQPAELEDSGVYFCASSQDQASGGYNEQFFGPGTRLTVL.

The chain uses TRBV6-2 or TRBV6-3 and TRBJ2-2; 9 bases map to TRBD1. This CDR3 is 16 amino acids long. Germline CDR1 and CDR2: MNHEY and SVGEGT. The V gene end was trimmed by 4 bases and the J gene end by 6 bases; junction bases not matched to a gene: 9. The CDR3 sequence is CASSSPGTGRAGELFF. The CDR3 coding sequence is TGTGCCAGCAGTTCCCCCGGGACAGGGAGGGCCGGGGAGCTGTTTTTT.

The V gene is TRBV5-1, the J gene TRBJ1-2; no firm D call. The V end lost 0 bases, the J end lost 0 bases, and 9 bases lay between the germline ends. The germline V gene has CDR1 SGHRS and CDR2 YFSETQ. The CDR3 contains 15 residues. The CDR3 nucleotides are TGCGCCAGCAGCTTGGTTCCTGGAGCTAACTATGGCTACACCTTC. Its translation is CASSLVPGANYGYTF.

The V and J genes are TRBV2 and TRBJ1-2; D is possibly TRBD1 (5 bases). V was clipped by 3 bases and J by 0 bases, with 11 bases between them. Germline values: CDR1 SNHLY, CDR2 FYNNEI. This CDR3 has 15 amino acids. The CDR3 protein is CASSEGHTANYGYTF. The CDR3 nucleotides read TGTGCCAGCAGTGAGGGGCACACAGCTAACTATGGCTACACCTTC.

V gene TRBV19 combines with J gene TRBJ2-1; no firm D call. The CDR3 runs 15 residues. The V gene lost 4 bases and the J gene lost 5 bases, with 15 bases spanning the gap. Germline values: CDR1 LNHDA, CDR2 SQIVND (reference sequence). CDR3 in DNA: TGTGCCAGTAGTAGCAGGTTTCTGTTGAACAATGAGCAGTTCTTC. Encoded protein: CASSSRFLLNNEQFF.

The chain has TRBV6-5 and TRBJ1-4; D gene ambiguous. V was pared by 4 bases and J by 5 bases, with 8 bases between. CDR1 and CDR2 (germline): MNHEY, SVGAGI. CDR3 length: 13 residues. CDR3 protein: CASSSLNNEKLFF. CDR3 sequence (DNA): TGTGCCAGCAGTTCACTGAACAATGAAAAACTGTTTTTT.

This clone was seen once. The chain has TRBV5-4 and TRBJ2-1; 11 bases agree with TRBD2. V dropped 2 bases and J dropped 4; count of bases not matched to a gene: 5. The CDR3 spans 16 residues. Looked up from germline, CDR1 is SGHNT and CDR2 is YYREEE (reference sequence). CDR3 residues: CASSLLAGVLYNEQFF. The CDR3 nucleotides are TGTGCCAGCAGCTTACTAGCGGGAGTATTGTACAATGAGCAGTTCTTC.

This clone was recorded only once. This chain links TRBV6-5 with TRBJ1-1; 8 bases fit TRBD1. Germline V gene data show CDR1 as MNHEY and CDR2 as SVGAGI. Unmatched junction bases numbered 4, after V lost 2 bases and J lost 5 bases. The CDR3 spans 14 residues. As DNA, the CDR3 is TGTGCCAGCAGTTACCTCACAGGGGGGACTGAAGCTTTCTTT. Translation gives CASSYLTGGTEAFF.